The source of this T cell receptor beta chain is a study of response to subunit inactivated influenza vaccine. Findings and limits, study-wide: Authors suggested seasonal influenza vaccinations each recruit few new T cells.

Regarding this clonotype: Antigen: not known.

TCRdb reprocessed the RT-PCR reads via MiXCR and lists one record per CDR3 protein. The profile shows over 300,000 distinct CDR3 sequences, around a fifth of them singletons. This clonotype originated in a man aged 50-75 years who received an inactivated influenza vaccine. The material sequenced was PBMCs from blood, taken around 22 months after vaccination.

CDR3 residues: CASRWASTDTQYF. For the CDR3, the DNA is TGTGCCAGCAGATGGGCCAGCACAGATACGCAGTATTTT. The rearrangement links TRBV6-6 to TRBJ2-3; D not resolved. The germline gives CDR1 MNHNY, CDR2 SVGAGI (reference sequence). Trimming removed 6 bases from V and 0 bases from J, with 7 bases in between. The CDR3 sequence is 13 residues long.